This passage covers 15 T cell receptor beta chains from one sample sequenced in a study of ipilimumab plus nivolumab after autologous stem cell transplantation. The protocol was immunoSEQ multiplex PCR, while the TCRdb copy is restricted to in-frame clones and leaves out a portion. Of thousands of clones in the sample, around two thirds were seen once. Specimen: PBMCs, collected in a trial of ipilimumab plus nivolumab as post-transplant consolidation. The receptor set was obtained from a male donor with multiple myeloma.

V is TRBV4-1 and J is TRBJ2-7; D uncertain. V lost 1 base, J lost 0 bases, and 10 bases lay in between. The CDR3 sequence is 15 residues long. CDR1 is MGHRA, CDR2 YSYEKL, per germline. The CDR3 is CASSQGLEASYEQYF. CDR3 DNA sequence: TGCGCCAGCAGCCAAGGTTTAGAGGCCTCCTACGAGCAGTACTTC.

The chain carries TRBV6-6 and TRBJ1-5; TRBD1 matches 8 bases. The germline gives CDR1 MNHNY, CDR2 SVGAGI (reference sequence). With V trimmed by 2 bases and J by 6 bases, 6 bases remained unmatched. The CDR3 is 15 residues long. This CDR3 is CASSYPDRESQPQHF. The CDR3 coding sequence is TGTGCCAGCAGTTACCCGGACAGGGAGAGTCAGCCCCAGCATTTT.

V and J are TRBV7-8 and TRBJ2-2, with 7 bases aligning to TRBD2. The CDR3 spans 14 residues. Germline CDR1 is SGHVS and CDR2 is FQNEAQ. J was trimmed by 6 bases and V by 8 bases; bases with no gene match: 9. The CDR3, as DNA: TGTGCCAGCGAGGAGGCGGGAGTGCCCGGGGAGCTGTTTTTT. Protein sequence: CASEEAGVPGELFF. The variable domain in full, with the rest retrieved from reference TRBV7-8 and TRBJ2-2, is GAGVSQSPRYKVAKRGQDVALRCDPISGHVSLFWYQQALGQGPEFLTYFQNEAQLDKSGLPSDRFFAERPEGSVSTLKIQRTQQEDSAVYLCASEEAGVPGELFFGEGSRLTVL.

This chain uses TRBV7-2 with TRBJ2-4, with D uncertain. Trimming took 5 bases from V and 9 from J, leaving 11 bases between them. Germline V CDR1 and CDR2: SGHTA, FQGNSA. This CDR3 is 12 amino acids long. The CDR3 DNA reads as TGTGCCAGCAGCCCAGTCCTCCCCATTCAGTACTTC. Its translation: CASSPVLPIQYF.

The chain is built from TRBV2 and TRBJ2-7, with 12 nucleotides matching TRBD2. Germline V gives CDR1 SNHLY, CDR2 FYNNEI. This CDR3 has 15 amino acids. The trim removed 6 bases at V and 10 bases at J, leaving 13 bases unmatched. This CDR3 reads CASSAQSGLAGEQYF. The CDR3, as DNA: TGTGCCAGCAGCGCACAATCGGGACTAGCGGGTGAACAGTACTTC.

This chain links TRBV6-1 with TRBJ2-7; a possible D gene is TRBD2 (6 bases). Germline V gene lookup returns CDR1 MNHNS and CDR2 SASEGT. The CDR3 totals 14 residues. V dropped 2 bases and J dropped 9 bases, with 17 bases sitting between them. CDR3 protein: CASSEISTGAVQYF. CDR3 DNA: TGTGCCAGCAGTGAAATTAGTACGGGAGCGGTGCAGTACTTC.

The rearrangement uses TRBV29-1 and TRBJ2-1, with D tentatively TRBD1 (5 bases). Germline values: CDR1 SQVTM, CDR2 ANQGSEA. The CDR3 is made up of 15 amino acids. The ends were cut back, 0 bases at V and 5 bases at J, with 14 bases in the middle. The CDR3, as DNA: TGCAGCGTTGAAGACTTTAGGAACAGGAACAATGAGCAGTTCTTC. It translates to CSVEDFRNRNNEQFF.

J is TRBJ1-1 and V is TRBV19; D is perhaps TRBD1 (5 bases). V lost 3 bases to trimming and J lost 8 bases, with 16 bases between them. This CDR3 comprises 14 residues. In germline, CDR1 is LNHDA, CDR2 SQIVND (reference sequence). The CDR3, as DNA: TGTGCCAGTAGTATTAACCCAGGGATGGAGGAAGCTTTCTTT. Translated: CASSINPGMEEAFF. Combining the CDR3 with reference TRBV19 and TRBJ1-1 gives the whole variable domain DGGITQSPKYLFRKEGQNVTLSCEQNLNHDAMYWYRQDPGQGLRLIYYSQIVNDFQKGDIAEGYSVSREKKESFPLTVTSAQKNPTAFYLCASSINPGMEEAFFGQGTRLTVV.

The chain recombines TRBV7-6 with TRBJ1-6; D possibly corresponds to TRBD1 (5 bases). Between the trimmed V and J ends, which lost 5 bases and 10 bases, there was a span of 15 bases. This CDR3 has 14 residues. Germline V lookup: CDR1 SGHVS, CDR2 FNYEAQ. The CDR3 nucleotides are TGTGCCAGCAGCCCACTTAGCAGGGAATCACCCCTCCACTTT. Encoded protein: CASSPLSRESPLHF.

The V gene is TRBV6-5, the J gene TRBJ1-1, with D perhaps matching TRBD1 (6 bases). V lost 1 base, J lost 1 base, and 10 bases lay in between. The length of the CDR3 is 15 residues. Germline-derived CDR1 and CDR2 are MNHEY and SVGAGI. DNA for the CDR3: TGTGCCAGCAGTTACTTCGGGACACCGAACACTGAAGCTTTCTTT. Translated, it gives CASSYFGTPNTEAFF.

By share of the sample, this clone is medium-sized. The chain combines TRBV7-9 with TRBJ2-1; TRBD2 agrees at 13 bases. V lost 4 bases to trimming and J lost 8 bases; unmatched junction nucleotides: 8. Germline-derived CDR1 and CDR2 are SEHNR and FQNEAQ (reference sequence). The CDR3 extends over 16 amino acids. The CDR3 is CASSSSLAGGPDEQFF. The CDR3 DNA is TGTGCCAGCAGCTCGTCACTAGCGGGAGGGCCCGATGAGCAGTTCTTC. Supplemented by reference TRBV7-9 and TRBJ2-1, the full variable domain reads DTGVSQNPRHKITKRGQNVTFRCDPISEHNRLYWYRQTLGQGPEFLTYFQNEAQLEKSRLLSDRFSAERPKGSFSTLEIQRTEQGDSAMYLCASSSSLAGGPDEQFFGPGTRLTVL.

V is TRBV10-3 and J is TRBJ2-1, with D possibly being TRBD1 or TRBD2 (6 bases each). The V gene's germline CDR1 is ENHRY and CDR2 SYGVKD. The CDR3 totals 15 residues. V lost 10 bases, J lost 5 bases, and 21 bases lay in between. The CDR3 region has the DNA TGTGCCACCAAAATTGGAGGGGGTGGGGACAATGAGCAGTTCTTC. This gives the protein CATKIGGGGDNEQFF.

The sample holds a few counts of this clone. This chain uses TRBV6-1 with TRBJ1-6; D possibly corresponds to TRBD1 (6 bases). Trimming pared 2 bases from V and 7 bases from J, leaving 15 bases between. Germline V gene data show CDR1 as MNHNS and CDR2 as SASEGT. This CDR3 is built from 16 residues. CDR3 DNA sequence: TGTGCCAGCAGTGAAAGAGGGTACAGGGACAATTCACCCCTCCACTTT. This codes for CASSERGYRDNSPLHF.

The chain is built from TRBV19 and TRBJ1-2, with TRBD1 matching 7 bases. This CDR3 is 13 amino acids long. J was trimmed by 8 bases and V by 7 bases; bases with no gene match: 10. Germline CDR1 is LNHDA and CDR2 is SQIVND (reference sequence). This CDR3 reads CASTPEGARGYTF. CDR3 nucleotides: TGTGCCAGTACCCCAGAGGGGGCCCGGGGCTACACCTTC.

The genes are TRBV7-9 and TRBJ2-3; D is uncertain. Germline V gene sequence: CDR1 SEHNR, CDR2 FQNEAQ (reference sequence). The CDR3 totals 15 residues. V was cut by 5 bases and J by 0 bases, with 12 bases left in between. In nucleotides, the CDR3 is TGTGCCAGCAGCCCCCCGATGGGAAGCACAGATACGCAGTATTTT. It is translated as CASSPPMGSTDTQYF.